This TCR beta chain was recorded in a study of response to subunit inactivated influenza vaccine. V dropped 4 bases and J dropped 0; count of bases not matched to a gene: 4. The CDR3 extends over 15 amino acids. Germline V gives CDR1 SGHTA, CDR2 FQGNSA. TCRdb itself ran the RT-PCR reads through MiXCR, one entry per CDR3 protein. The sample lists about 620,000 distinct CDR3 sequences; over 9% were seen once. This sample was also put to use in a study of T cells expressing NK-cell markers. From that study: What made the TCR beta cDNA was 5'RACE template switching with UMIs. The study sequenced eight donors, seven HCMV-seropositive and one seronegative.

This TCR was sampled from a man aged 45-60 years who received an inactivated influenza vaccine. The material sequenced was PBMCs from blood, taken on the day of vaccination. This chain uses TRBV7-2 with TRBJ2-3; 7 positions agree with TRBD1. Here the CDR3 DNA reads TGTGCCAGCAGCTCGCAGGGGGTTAGCACAGATACGCAGTATTTT. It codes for CASSSQGVSTDTQYF.